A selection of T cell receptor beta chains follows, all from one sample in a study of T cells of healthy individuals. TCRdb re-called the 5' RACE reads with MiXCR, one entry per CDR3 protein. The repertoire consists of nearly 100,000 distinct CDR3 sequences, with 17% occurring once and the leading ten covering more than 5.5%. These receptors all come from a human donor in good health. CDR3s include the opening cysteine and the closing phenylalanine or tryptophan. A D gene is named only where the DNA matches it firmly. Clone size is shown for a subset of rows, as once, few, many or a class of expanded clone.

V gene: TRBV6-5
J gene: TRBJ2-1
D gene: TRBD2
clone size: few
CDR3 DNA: TGTGCCAGCAGTTTATCCTTAGCGGGAGCTGAGTACAATGAGCAGTTCTTC
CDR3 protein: CASSLSLAGAEYNEQFF

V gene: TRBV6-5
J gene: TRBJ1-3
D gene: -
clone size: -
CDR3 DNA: TGTGCCAGCAGTTACTCGGCGGGGAGCTCTGGAAACACCATATATTTT
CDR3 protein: CASSYSAGSSGNTIYF

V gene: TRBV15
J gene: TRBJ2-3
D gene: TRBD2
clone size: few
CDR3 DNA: TGTGCCACCAGCAGAGGCGGGAGGGGGGGCACAGATACGCAGTATTTT
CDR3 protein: CATSRGGRGGTDTQYF

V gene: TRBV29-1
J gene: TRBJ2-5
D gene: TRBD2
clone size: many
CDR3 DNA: TGCAGCGTTGCGGGACTAGCGTGGGAGACCCAGTACTTC
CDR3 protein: CSVAGLAWETQYF

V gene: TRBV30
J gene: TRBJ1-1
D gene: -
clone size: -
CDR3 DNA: TGTGCCTGGAGCTTCCAGAGGGAGAGTGCTTTCTTT
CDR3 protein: CAWSFQRESAFF

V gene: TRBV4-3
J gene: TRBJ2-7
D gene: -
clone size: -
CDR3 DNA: TGCGCCAGCAGCCAACATCAGGACGGATCCTACGAGCAGTACTTC
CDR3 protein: CASSQHQDGSYEQYF

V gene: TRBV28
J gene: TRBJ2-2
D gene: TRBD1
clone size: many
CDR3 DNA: TGTGCCAGCAGTTCCCACAACAGGGGGCGGTGGGAGCTGTTTTTT
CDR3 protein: CASSSHNRGRWELFF

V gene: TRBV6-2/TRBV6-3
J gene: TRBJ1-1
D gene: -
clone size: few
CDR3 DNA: TGTGCCAGCAGTTACGTCGTGAACACTGAAGCTTTCTTT
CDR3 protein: CASSYVVNTEAFF

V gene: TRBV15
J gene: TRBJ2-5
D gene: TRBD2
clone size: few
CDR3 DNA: TGTGCCACCAGCACCGGACTAGCGGGGACCCAAGAGACCCAGTACTTC
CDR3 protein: CATSTGLAGTQETQYF

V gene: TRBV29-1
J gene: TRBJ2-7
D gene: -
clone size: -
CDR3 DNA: TGCAGCGCGACAGACTCCTACGAGCTGTACTTC
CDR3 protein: CSATDSYELYF

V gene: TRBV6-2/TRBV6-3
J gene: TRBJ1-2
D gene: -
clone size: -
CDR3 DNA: TGTGCTACCACCCCCATTGGGGGGGGCGAGGAAGGCTACACCTTC
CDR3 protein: CATTPIGGGEEGYTF

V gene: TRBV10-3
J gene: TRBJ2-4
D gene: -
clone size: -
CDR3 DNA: TGTGCCATCAGTGAGTCAGGGATCCTAGCCAAAAACATTCAGTACTTC
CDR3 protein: CAISESGILAKNIQYF

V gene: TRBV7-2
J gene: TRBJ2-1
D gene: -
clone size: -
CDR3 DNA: TGTGCCAGCAGCTCCCGAACAGAGCAGTTCTTC
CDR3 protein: CASSSRTEQFF

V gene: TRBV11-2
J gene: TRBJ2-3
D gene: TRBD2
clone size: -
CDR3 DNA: TGTGCCAGCAGCTTAGTGAGCCAGACTAGCGGAGTGGGAGATACGCAGTATTTT
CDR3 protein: CASSLVSQTSGVGDTQYF

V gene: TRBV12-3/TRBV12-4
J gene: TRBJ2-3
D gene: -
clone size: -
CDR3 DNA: TGTGCCAGCAGTCTTTCCCCCTGGGGAGATACGCAGTATTTT
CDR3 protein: CASSLSPWGDTQYF

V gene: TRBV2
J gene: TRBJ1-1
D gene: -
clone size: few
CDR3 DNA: TGTGCCAGCAGTGTGACCGGGGGGCGATACACTGAAGCTTTCTTT
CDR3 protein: CASSVTGGRYTEAFF

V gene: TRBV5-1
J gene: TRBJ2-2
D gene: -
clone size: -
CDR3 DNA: TGCGCCAGCAGCTTGGCACAGAACACCGGGGAGCTGTTTTTT
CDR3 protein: CASSLAQNTGELFF

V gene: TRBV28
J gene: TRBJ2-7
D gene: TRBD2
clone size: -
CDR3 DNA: TGTGCCAGCAGTTTCGGGGGAGGGTACGAGCAGTACTTC
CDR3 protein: CASSFGGGYEQYF

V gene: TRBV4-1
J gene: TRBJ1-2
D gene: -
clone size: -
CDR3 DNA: TGCGCCAGCAGCCAAGATTGGGCGGACTCCTATGGCTACACCTTC
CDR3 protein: CASSQDWADSYGYTF

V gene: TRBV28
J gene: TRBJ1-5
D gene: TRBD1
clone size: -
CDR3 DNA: TGTGCCAGCAGCCCACGGTTATACAGGGGTAATCAGCCCCAGCATTTT
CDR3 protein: CASSPRLYRGNQPQHF

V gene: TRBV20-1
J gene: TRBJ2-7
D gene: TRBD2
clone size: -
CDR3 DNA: TGCAGTGCTGCTCTCCGGACTAGACACGGGCAGTACTTC
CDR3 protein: CSAALRTRHGQYF

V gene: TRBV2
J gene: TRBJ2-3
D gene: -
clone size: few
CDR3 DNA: TGTGCCAGCAGTGTAGTCACGACGGGAGATACGCAGTATTTT
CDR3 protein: CASSVVTTGDTQYF

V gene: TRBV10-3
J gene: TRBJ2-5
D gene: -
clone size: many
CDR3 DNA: TGTGCCATCAGCTCGGGGCAAGAGACCCAGTACTTC
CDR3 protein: CAISSGQETQYF

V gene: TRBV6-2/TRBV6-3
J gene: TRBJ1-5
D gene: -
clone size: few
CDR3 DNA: TGTGCCAGCACCCCCCAAACAGGGATGGGCAATCAGCCCCAGCATTTT
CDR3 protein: CASTPQTGMGNQPQHF

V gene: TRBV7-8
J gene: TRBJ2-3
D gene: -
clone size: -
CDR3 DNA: TGTGCCAGCAGCTCCGCCGGGACAACGCAGTATTTT
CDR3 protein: CASSSAGTTQYF

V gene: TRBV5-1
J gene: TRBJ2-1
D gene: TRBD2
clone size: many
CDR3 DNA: TGCGCCAGCAGCTTTGGACTAGCATTTGAGCAGTTCTTC
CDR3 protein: CASSFGLAFEQFF

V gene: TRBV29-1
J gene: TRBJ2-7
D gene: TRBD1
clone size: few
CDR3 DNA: TGCAGCGTCGGGACAGGGCGCGCCTACGAGCAGTACTTC
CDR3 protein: CSVGTGRAYEQYF

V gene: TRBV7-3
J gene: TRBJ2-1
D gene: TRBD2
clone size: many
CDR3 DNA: TGTGCCAGCAGCCGCGGGGGGGCGGATAATGAGCAGTTCTTC
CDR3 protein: CASSRGGADNEQFF

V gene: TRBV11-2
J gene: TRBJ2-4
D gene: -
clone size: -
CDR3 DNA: TGTGCCAGCAGCTCCTACTCCGGGACCCTAGCCAAAAACATTCAGTACTTC
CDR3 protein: CASSSYSGTLAKNIQYF

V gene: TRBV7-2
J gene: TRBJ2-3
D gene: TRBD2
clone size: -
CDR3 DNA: TGTGCCAGCAGCTTAGTAGGGACTAGTAGAGATACGCAGTATTTT
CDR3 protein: CASSLVGTSRDTQYF

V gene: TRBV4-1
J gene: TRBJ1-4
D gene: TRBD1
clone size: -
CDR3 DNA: TGCGCCAGCAGCCAAGATCGGGGGACAGGGTTGAATGAAAAACTGTTTTTT
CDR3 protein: CASSQDRGTGLNEKLFF

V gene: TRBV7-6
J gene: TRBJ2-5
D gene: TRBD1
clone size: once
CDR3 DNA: TGTGCCAGCAGCTTAGGTTACAGGGGGAGAGAGACCCAGTACTTC
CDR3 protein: CASSLGYRGRETQYF

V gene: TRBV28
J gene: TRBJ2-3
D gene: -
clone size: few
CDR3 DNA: TGTGCCAGCAGTTTAGCAGGGAAGGCGCAGTATTTT
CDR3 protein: CASSLAGKAQYF

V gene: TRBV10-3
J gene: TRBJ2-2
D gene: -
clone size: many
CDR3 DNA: TGTGCCTCCGGGGGCAGCCCCTACACCGGGGAGCTGTTTTTT
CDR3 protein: CASGGSPYTGELFF

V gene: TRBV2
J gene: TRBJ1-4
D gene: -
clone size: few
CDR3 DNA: TGTGCCAGCAGAGGGAGTACTAATGAAAAACTGTTTTTT
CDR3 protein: CASRGSTNEKLFF

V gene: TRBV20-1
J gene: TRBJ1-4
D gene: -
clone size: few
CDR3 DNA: TGCAGTGCTACCGTTGGGGGCAATCTGTTTTTT
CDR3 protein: CSATVGGNLFF

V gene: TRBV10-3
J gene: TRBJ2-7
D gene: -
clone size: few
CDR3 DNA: TGTGCCATCAGTGGGATGTTTGGGACTGGGACCTACGAGCAGTACTTC
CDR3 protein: CAISGMFGTGTYEQYF